Presented here are 11 T cell receptor beta chains from one specimen sequenced in a study of blood T cell repertoires in COVID-19. The method was immunoSEQ multiplex PCR; TCRdb's version includes in-frame clones alone and lacks a portion of them. The sample has 110,000 to 150,000 clones, roughly three quarters seen once; the top ten hold 5% to 7%. Sample: PBMCs or T cells enriched from blood (not recorded which). The receptors stem from a woman in her forties or fifties who had recovered from COVID-19.

The CDR3 DNA reads as TGTGCCAGCAGTAAGGGCCCAGGGGGAAACATTCAGTACTTC. Protein product: CASSKGPGGNIQYF. The chain recombines TRBV28 with TRBJ2-4, with TRBD1 identical over 7 bases. CDR1 and CDR2 from the germline V gene are MDHEN and SYDVKM. The CDR3 sequence is 14 residues long. With V trimmed by 5 bases and J by 6 bases, 7 bases remained unmatched.

This clone has a handful of counts. The chain employs TRBV27 and TRBJ1-2; the match to TRBD1 covers 9 bases. CDR3 length: 15 amino acids. Looked up from germline, CDR1 is MNHEY and CDR2 is SMNVEV (reference sequence). V lost 5 bases and J lost 4; bases outside the gene matches: 8. The CDR3 reads CASSPRDRAPYGYTF. CDR3 in DNA: TGTGCCAGCAGTCCGCGGGACAGGGCTCCCTATGGCTACACCTTC.

V gene TRBV11-2 combines with J gene TRBJ1-2; perhaps TRBD1 as D (6 bases). V was shortened by 5 bases and J by 4 bases, with 8 bases between the two germline ends. This CDR3 is built from 12 residues. Germline CDR1 and CDR2: SGHAT and FQNNGV. The CDR3 sequence: CASSEDSYGYTF. The CDR3 DNA reads TGTGCCAGCAGCGAGGACAGCTATGGCTACACCTTC.

The genes are TRBV27 and TRBJ1-1; possible D gene TRBD1, 6 bases. This CDR3 has 11 residues. V dropped 6 bases and J dropped 5 bases, with 7 bases sitting between them. Germline CDR1 and CDR2: MNHEY and SMNVEV (reference sequence). CDR3 residues: CASRTGTEAFF. CDR3 bases: TGTGCCAGCAGAACAGGGACTGAAGCTTTCTTT.

The J gene is TRBJ2-7, the V gene TRBV11-3, with 8 bases lining up with TRBD2. The CDR3 totals 15 residues. The ends lost 6 bases at V and 2 bases at J; junction bases unmatched: 9. CDR1 is SGHNT and CDR2 is YENEEA in the germline V gene. CDR3 sequence (DNA): TGTGCCAGCAGAGCGGGGGAGGAAAAAGCCTACGAGCAGTACTTC. It encodes CASRAGEEKAYEQYF.

This chain joins TRBV12-3 or TRBV12-4 and TRBJ1-2; 7 nucleotides agree with TRBD1. The trim removed 2 bases at V and 10 bases at J, leaving 7 bases unmatched. The CDR3 is made up of 13 amino acids. CDR3 bases: TGTGCCAGCAGTTTAAGGCAGGGGGACGCCTACACCTTC. Translation: CASSLRQGDAYTF.

This chain joins TRBV2 and TRBJ2-2, with TRBD1 matching 8 bases. V shed 10 bases and J 6 bases; nucleotides not matched to a gene: 7. The CDR3 totals 13 residues. Germline loops: CDR1 SNHLY, CDR2 FYNNEI. The DNA of the CDR3 is TGTGCCACTAGACAGGGGAGAGCCGGGGAGCTGTTTTTT. It translates to CATRQGRAGELFF.

This clone occurred once. CDR3: CASRGGPGSYEQYF. DNA of the CDR3: TGTGCCAGTAGAGGGGGTCCAGGGTCCTACGAGCAGTACTTC. This chain joins TRBV19 and TRBJ2-7, with a possible D match to TRBD1 (6 bases). CDR1 is LNHDA and CDR2 is SQIVND in the germline V gene (reference sequence). The CDR3 extends over 14 amino acids. The V and J ends lost 6 bases and 1 base respectively, with 13 bases between them. Variable domain in full (rest from reference TRBV19 and TRBJ2-7): DGGITQSPKYLFRKEGQNVTLSCEQNLNHDAMYWYRQDPGQGLRLIYYSQIVNDFQKGDIAEGYSVSREKKESFPLTVTSAQKNPTAFYLCASRGGPGSYEQYFGPGTRLTVT.

The rearrangement joins TRBV12-3 or TRBV12-4 to TRBJ1-4, with 7 nucleotides matching TRBD1. The CDR3 loop spans 13 amino acids. V gave up 2 bases and J gave up 10 bases; unmatched junction bases: 4. The CDR3 here is CASSLSTGAKLFF. The CDR3 nucleotides read TGTGCCAGCAGTTTAAGCACAGGGGCAAAACTGTTTTTT.

The chain's CDR3 is CASSLGIGTVSSGNTIYF. DNA for the CDR3: TGCGCCAGCAGCTTGGGAATCGGGACAGTCAGCTCTGGAAACACCATATATTTT. The rearrangement links TRBV5-1 to TRBJ1-3; TRBD1 matches at 7 bases. Looked up from germline, CDR1 is SGHRS and CDR2 is YFSETQ. The J segment lost 0 bases and the V segment lost 0 bases, leaving 9 bases of the junction unmatched. The CDR3 extends over 18 amino acids.

V gene TRBV2 combines with J gene TRBJ1-6, with 9 bases lining up with TRBD1. CDR1 and CDR2 (germline): SNHLY, FYNNEI. This CDR3 region has 15 residues. After removal of 7 bases from V and 5 bases from J, the junction contained 6 bases not matched to a gene. The CDR3 nucleotides are TGTGCCAGCAAAGAGACAGGGGGAAATAATTCACCCCTCCACTTT. Translation gives CASKETGGNNSPLHF.